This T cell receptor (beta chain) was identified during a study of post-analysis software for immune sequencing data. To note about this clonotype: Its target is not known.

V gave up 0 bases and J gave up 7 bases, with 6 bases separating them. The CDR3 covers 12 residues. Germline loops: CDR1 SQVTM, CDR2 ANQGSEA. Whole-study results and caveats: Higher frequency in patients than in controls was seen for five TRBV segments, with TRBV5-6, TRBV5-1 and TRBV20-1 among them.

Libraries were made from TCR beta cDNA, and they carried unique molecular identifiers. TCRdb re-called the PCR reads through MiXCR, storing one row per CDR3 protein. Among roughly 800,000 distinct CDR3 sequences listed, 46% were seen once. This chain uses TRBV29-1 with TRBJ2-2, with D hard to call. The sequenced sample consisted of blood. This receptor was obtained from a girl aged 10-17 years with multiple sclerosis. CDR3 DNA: TGCAGCGTTGAAGATCCGAGCGGGGAGCTGTTTTTT. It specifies CSVEDPSGELFF.